This TCR beta chain was sequenced during a study of blood T cell repertoires in COVID-19. Study-wide context: Spain, Italy and the United States supplied samples that represented acute and convalescent COVID-19.

Participants spanned ages roughly 18 to 95 years and resided in 20 to 25 US areas. Cohort 3 recovery required two negative PCRs, clearance, or symptom resolution. Germline CDR1 SGDLS, CDR2 YYNGEE. The CDR3 runs 15 residues. V lost 0 bases, J lost 11 bases, and 17 bases lay in between. In the original workflow: Using reference gene primer amplification, nucleated cell counts were estimated. Assay used: immunoSEQ multiplex PCR; TCRdb lists only in-frame clones, some missing. The V and J calls and clone size are taken from that table; D and trimming were inferred from the DNA. In the table there are 150,000 to 200,000 clones, approximately 80% of which are singletons.

The chain combines TRBV9 with TRBJ1-4, with D maybe TRBD1 (5 bases). The specimen sequenced was PBMCs or T cells enriched from blood (not recorded which). This TCR was sampled from a man between 45 and 60 years old who had recovered from COVID-19. CDR3 DNA sequence: TGTGCCAGCAGCGTAGGGACAACTGACGGGGGGAAACTGTTTTTT. This codes for CASSVGTTDGGKLFF.